The sequence of this T cell receptor beta chain was determined in a study of OX40 agonist ivuxolimab in advanced cancers. Notes on the study in general: By week 6 at 0.1 to 3.0 mg/kg, blood CD4+ and CD8+ T cells had expanded clonally. Clonal expansion among partial responders at 0.1-3.0 mg/kg ranked near the lowest. Researchers did not establish what antigens the expanded peripheral T cells target. CD8+ T cells (on average) carried more expanded clones than CD4+ T cells.

In regard to this clone: The target antigen is unknown.

Libraries were prepared by immunoSEQ multiplex PCR; TCRdb keeps only in-frame clonotypes and omits some of them. The table shows around 80,000 clones, with about 91% occurring only once. CDR1 is PRHDT and CDR2 is FYEKMQ in the germline V gene (reference sequence). V was clipped by 5 bases and J by 4 bases, with 6 bases between them. This CDR3 is 11 amino acids long. The sequence was collected from an adult with an advanced solid tumor such as melanoma, head and neck, liver or kidney cancer. The sample here was CD4+ or CD8+ T cells sorted from blood, taken in a trial of the OX40 agonist ivuxolimab. This sequence joins TRBV13 and TRBJ2-7; D gene unclear. The CDR3 loop is CASSRQYEQYF. In nucleotides, the CDR3 is TGTGCCAGCAGCCGGCAGTACGAGCAGTACTTC.